Shown below are 2 T cell receptor beta chains from a single sample sequenced in a study of shared clonotypes between healthy human individuals. The data were produced by immunoSEQ multiplex PCR, yet TCRdb's version contains in-frame clones alone and is incomplete. The sample lists under 2,500,000 clones, under 97% occurring once. Material: naive CD4+ T cells sorted from blood. Subset specified: CD45RA+ positively selected. These receptors came from a man aged 18 to 35 in good health.

The rearrangement joins TRBV7-6 to TRBJ2-2; tentatively, D is TRBD2 (5 bases). The V end lost 5 bases, the J end lost 4 bases, and 17 bases lay between the germline ends. Germline assignment: CDR1 SGHVS and CDR2 FNYEAQ. This CDR3 has 16 amino acids. The CDR3 region has the DNA TGTGCCAGCAGCCCTAGTGTGGCGGGTGGCACCGGGGAGCTGTTTTTT. Translated: CASSPSVAGGTGELFF.

The V call is TRBV18, the J call TRBJ1-2; TRBD1 aligns across 9 bases. The CDR3 totals 15 residues. Germline-derived CDR1 and CDR2 are KGHSH and LQKENI. Trimming at V came to 3 bases and at J to 4 bases, leaving 6 bases not matched to a gene. CDR3 residues: CASSPSGQGFYGYTF. The CDR3 nucleotides read TGTGCCAGCTCACCCTCCGGACAGGGGTTCTATGGCTACACCTTC.